The clone carrying this T cell receptor (beta chain) has at least ten counts. The sample comes from a study of human T cells and chemical hapten exposure. The germline CDR1 and CDR2 sequences are SNHLY and FYNNEI. V lost 6 bases and J 2 bases, leaving 8 bases between the germline ends. This CDR3 is built from 13 residues. Sample time point: patch test 1, 2 weeks after DPC sensitization. Treatment: therapeutic diphenylcyclopropenone sensitization with weekly scalp DPC. TCRdb re-called the RACE reads through MiXCR, storing one row per CDR3 protein. Of around 53,000 distinct CDR3 sequences in the sample, around a tenth were seen once.

The gene calls are TRBV2 and TRBJ1-5; D gene ambiguous. Sequences were derived from whole blood, sampled in connection with sensitization to the hapten diphenylcyclopropenone (DPC). The sequence derives from a woman aged 50 to 60 with alopecia areata. Some clones in this sample may be carry-over from other donors' samples. This CDR3 reads CASSQERNQPQHF. DNA for the CDR3: TGTGCCAGCAGCCAGGAGCGCAATCAGCCCCAGCATTTT.